This is a list of T cell receptor beta chains from one sample in a study of radiotherapy plus CTLA-4 blockade in lung cancer. TCRdb's copy holds only in-frame clones and misses some; the assay was immunoSEQ multiplex PCR. The sample contains roughly 100,000 clones, approximately 82% of which appear only once. The specimen was peripheral blood, collected from a patient treated with radiotherapy plus ipilimumab. These receptors came from a human donor with non-small cell lung cancer that progressed on radiotherapy plus ipilimumab. CDR3s include the opening cysteine and the closing phenylalanine or tryptophan. A D gene is named only where the DNA matches it firmly. Not all rows give a size; the values are once, few, many and, for expanded clones, a class.

TRBJ1-1 | TRBD1 | TRBV5-1 | few | TGCGCCAGCAGCGTTTCACAGGGGCTCTCGGCTGAAGCTTTCTTT | CASSVSQGLSAEAFF
TRBJ1-2 | TRBD1 | TRBV19 | few | TGTGCCAGTACCCTAGGGGGCACACCTAACTATGGCTACACCTTC | CASTLGGTPNYGYTF
TRBJ2-1 | - | TRBV4-1 | once | TGCGCCAGCAGCCAAGTTTTCGAGGCGAGCTCCTACAATGAGCAGTTCTTC | CASSQVFEASSYNEQFF
TRBJ2-3 | TRBD2 | TRBV9 | few | TGTGCCAGCAGCGGACGGGAGGACACAGATACGCAGTATTTT | CASSGREDTDTQYF
TRBJ2-7 | TRBD2 | TRBV6-5 | - | TGTGCCAGCAGGCTCTACCGAGCGGGAGGTTACGAGCAGTACTTC | CASRLYRAGGYEQYF
TRBJ2-5 | - | TRBV11-1 | - | TGTGCCAGCAGCTCGGGTATCCAAGAGACCCAGTACTTC | CASSSGIQETQYF
TRBJ2-4 | - | TRBV13 | - | TGTGCCAGCAGCTCGGCAGGTGCCAACATTCAGTACTTC | CASSSAGANIQYF
TRBJ2-3 | - | TRBV10-3 | - | TGTGCCATCAGGGGAAGGGGGGGTCAAGGCACAGATACGCAGTATTTT | CAIRGRGGQGTDTQYF
TRBJ2-5 | TRBD2 | TRBV5-1 | - | TGCGCCAGCACTCAGCACACGCTAGCGGGGTCAACTACCCAGTACTTC | CASTQHTLAGSTTQYF
TRBJ1-1 | - | TRBV7-9 | - | TGTGCCAGCAGCTTAGTTCGAAGCATTAGGGGAACTGAAGCTTTCTTT | CASSLVRSIRGTEAFF
TRBJ2-5 | TRBD1 | TRBV28 | once | TGTGCCAGCCGAACCGGGACAGGGGTGGTAGAGACCCAGTACTTC | CASRTGTGVVETQYF
TRBJ1-1 | - | TRBV19 | - | TGTGCCGGGGGGGGCAGGCCAAACACTGAAGCTTTCTTT | CAGGGRPNTEAFF
TRBJ2-7 | TRBD2 | TRBV19 | - | TGTGCCAGTAACCCCGGGACTAGCGGACACGAGCAGTACTTC | CASNPGTSGHEQYF
TRBJ2-1 | - | TRBV2 | - | TGTGCCAGCAGTGAAGCGGAAACGAGCTCCTACAATGAGCAGTTCTTC | CASSEAETSSYNEQFF
TRBJ2-3 | - | TRBV6-6 | - | TGTGCCAGCAGTTACGGTTCGCAGGTATCCACAGATACGCAGTATTTT | CASSYGSQVSTDTQYF
TRBJ2-1 | - | TRBV11-2 | - | TGTGCCAGCACTTGGAGGGGCAATGAGCAGTTCTTC | CASTWRGNEQFF
TRBJ2-3 | TRBD2 | TRBV5-4 | - | TGTGCCAGCAGCTTACCTAGCGGGAGGGCCCGAGATACGCAGTATTTT | CASSLPSGRARDTQYF
TRBJ1-6 | - | TRBV7-8 | - | TGTGCCAGCAGCTTAGGTTCTGGCAATTCACCCCTCCACTTT | CASSLGSGNSPLHF
TRBJ1-1 | - | TRBV15 | - | TGTGCCACCAGCCGAGGGACGGCGAACACTGAAGCTTTCTTT | CATSRGTANTEAFF
TRBJ2-3 | TRBD2 | TRBV9 | once | TGTGCCAGCAGCGTAGGCCCCGGGACTAGCGGGAGCACAGATACGCAGTATTTT | CASSVGPGTSGSTDTQYF